This T cell receptor beta chain was documented in a study of T cells after yellow fever vaccination. Study results and caveats: Few clonotypes appeared in both CD4 and CD8 compartments. Post-booster repertoires contained most primary-vaccination clones again (around 97% CD4, 85% to 90% CD8).

Conversion of TCR transcripts into cDNA relied on 5'RACE template switching, which added a universal primer site and UMIs. TCRdb processed the 5' RACE reads anew with MiXCR; each CDR3 protein has one entry. Of 250,000 to 300,000 distinct CDR3 sequences in the sample, roughly 8.7% were seen once. This CDR3 is built from 20 residues. Germline values: CDR1 LGHNA, CDR2 YNFKEQ. The V and J ends lost 0 bases and 0 bases, in that order; junction bases with no gene match: 12. This clonotype has a count of ten or more. The antigen is undetermined. The chain carries TRBV4-2 and TRBJ2-3; the match to TRBD2 covers 10 bases. Sequencing was performed on CD4+ T cells sorted from PBMCs, taken 5 days after the yellow fever booster vaccination. This clonotype originated in a man between 18 and 29 years old who received the YFV17D yellow fever vaccine. The CDR3 region is CASSQELAGRLSSSTDTQYF. In nucleotides, the CDR3 is TGTGCCAGCAGCCAAGAACTAGCGGGGAGGCTATCCTCTAGCACAGATACGCAGTATTTT.